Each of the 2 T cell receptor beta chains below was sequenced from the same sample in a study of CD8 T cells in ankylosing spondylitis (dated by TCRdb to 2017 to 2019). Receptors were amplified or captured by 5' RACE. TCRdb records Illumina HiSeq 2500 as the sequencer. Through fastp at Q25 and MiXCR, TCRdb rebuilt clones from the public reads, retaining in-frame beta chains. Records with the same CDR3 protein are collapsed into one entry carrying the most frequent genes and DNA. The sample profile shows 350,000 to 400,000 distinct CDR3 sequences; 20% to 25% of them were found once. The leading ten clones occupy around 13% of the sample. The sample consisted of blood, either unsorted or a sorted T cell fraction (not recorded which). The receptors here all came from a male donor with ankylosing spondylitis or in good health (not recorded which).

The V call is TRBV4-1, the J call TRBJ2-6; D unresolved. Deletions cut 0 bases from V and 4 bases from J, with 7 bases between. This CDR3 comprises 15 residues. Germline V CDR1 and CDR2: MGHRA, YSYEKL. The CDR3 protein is CASSQDLAGANVLTF. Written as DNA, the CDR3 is TGCGCCAGCAGCCAAGATCTGGCGGGGGCCAACGTCCTGACTTTC.

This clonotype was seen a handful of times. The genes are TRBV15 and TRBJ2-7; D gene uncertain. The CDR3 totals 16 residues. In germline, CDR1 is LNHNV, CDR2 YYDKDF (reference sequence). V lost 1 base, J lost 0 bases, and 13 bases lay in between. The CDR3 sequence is CATSRGTTGRSYEQYF. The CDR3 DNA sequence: TGTGCCACCAGCAGAGGAACCACCGGCCGCTCCTACGAGCAGTACTTC.